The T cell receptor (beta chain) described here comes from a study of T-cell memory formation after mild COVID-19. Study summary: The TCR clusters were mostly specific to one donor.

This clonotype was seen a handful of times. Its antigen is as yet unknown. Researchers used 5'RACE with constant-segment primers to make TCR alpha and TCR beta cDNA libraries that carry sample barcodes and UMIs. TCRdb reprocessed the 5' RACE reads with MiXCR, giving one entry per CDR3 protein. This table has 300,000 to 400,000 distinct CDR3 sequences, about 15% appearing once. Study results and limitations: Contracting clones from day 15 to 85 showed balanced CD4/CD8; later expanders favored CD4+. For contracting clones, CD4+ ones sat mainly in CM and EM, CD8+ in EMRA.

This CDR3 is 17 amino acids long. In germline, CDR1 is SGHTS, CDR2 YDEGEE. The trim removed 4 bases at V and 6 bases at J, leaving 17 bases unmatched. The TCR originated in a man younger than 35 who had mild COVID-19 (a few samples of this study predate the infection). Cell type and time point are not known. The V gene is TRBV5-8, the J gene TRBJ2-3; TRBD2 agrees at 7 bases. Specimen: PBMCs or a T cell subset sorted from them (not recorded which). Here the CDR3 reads CASSPSLTSSSADTQYF. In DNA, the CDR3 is TGTGCCAGCAGCCCCTCTTTGACTAGCAGTTCAGCCGATACGCAGTATTTT.